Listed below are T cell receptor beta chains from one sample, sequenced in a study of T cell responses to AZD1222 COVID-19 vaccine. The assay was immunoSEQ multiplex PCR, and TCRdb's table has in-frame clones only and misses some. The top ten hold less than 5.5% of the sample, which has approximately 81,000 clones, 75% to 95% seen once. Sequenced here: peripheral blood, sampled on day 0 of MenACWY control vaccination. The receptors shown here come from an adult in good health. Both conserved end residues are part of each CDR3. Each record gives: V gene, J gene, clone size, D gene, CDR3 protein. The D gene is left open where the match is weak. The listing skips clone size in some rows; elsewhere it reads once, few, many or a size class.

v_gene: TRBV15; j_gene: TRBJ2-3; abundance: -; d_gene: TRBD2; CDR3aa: CATSRASGSGTDTQYF
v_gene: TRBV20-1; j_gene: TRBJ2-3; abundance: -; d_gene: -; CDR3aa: CSASSAAGWDTQYF
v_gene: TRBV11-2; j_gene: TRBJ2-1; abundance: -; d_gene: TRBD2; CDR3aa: CASSLTSVAYNEQFF
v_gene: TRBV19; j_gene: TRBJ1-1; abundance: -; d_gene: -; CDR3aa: CASSMQSWGQNTEAFF
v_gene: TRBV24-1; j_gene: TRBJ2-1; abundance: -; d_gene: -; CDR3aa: CATRGYNEQFF
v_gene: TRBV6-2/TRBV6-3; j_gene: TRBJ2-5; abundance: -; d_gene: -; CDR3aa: CASSTPGSGGGWETQYF
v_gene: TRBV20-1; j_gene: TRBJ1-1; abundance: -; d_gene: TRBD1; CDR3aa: CSAPGGLEAFF
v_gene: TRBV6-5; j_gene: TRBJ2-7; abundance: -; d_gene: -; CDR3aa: CASTLAAVGNEQYF
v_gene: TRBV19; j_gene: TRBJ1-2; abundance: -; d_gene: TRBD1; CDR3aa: CASSIRDRANYGYTF
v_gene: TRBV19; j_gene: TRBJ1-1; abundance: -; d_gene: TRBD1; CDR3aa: CASRTTGLNTEAFF
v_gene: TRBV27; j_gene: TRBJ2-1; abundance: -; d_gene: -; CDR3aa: CASSSWTLTDRGGEQFF
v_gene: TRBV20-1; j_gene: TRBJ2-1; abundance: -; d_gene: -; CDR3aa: CSVYAAATQFF
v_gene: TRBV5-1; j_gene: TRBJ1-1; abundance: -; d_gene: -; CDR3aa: CASTLGGATEAFF
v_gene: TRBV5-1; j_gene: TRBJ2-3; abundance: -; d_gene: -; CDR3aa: CASSFDSTDTQYF
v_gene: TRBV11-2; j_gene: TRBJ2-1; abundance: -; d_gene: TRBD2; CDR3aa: CASSFQPAGERRFF
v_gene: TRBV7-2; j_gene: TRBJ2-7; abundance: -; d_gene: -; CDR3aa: CASAKDWQTYEQYF
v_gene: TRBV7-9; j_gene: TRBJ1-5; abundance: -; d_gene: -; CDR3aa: CASSLGSGQPQHF
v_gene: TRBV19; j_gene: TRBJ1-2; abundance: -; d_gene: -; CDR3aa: CASSTGSGYGYTF
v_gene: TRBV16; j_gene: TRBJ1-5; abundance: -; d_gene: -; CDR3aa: CASSQLGMNQPQHF
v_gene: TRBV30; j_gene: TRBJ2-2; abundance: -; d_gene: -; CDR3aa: CALREGVVELFF
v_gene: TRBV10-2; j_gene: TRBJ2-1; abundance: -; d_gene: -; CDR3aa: CASSETAWAQFYEQFF
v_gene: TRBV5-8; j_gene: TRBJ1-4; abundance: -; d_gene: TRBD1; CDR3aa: CASRGQGTRTNEKLFF
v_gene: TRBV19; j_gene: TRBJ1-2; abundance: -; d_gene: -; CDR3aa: CASTPRGNYGYTF
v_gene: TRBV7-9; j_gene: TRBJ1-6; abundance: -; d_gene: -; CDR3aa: CASSPDGNSPLHF
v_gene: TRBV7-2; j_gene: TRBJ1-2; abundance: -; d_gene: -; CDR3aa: CASSPSTENYGYTF
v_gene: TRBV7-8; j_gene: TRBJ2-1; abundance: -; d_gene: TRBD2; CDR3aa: CASSLAGGTSTYNEQFF
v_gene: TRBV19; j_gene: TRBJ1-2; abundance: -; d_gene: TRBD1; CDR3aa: CASSPSRGQGSSGGYTF
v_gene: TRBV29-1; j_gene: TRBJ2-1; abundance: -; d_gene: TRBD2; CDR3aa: CSVEGLAGESYNEQFF
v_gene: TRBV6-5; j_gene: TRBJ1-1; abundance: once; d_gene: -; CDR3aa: CASSYSSGSHTEAFF
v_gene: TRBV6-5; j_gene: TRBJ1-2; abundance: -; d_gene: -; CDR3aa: CASRAPGLSYGYTF
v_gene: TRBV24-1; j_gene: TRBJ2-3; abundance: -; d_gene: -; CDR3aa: CATSDFGDGLNDTQYF
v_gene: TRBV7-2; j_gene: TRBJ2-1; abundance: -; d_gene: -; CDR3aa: CASSLAQILNEQFF
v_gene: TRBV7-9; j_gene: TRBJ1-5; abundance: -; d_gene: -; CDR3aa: CASSLGAGSNQPQHF
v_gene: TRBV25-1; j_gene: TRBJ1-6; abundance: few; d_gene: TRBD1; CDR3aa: CASQPGGGSPLHF
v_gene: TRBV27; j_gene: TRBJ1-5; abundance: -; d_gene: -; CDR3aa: CASSLQAGNQPQHF
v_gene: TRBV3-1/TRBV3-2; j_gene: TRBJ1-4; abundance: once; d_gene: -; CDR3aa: CASSQGQGNEKLFF
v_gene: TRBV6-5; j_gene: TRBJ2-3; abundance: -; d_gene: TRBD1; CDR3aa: CASKRGPPTTDTQYF
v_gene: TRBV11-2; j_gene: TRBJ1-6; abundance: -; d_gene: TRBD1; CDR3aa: CASSLVGGTGRSPLHF
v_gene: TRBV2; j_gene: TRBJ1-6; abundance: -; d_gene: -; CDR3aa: CASSGSSPLHF
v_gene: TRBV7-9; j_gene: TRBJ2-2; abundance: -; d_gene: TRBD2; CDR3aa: CASSLAKRGLAGTGELFF
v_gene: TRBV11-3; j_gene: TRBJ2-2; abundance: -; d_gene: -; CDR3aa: CASSLEPGELFF
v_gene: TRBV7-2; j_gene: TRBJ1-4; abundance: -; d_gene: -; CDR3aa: CASSLGDRDNEKLFF
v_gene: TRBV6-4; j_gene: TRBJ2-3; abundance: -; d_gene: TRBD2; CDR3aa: CASSDGGGSGADTQYF
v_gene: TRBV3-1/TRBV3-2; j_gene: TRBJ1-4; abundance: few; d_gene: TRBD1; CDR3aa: CASSQLPGTATNEKLFF